This TCR beta chain comes out of a study of CD8 T cells in ankylosing spondylitis. Germline V gives CDR1 MNHEY, CDR2 SMNVEV (reference sequence). Trimming left V 3 bases short and J 3 bases short, with 9 bases between. CDR3 length equals 13 residues. This clonotype was observed a handful of times. No antigen is known for it. Each TCR beta library was made by quantitative 5'-RACE that incorporated molecular barcodes. TCRdb reprocessed the 5' RACE reads via MiXCR and lists one record per CDR3 protein. The data hold 220,000 or so distinct CDR3 sequences, with around 20% observed a single time. General observations from the study: Researchers reportedly found disease-linked clones significantly enriched in matched ankylosing spondylitis synovial fluid. Those disease-linked clones were CD8+; they were also relatively rare in peripheral blood. It appeared that ankylosing spondylitis blood was characterized by a TCR beta motif of about eight highly homologous variants.

The sequence was collected from a male donor with ankylosing spondylitis. The V call is TRBV27, the J call TRBJ2-7; D is unresolved. The sequencing sample was made of blood, either unsorted or a sorted T cell fraction (not recorded which). Written as DNA, the CDR3 is TGTGCCAGCAGTTTCGGCGCGAACTACGAGCAGTACTTC. Protein product: CASSFGANYEQYF.